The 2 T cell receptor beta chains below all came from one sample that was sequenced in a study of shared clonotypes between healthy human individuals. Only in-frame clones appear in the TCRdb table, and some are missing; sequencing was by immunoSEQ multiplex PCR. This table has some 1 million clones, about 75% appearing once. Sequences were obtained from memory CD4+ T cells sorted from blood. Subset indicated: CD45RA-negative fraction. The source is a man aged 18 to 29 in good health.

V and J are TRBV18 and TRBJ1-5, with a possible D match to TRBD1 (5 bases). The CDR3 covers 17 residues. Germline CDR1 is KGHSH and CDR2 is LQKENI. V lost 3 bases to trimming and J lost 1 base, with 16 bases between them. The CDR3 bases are TGTGCCAGCTCACCGTCCGCCGGGGGGGGGAGCAATCAGCCCCAGCATTTT. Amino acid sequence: CASSPSAGGGSNQPQHF. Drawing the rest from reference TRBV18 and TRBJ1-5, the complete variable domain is NAGVMQNPRHLVRRRGQEARLRCSPMKGHSHVYWYRQLPEEGLKFMVYLQKENIIDESGMPKERFSAEFPKEGPSILRIQQVVRGDSAAYFCASSPSAGGGSNQPQHFGDGTRLSIL.

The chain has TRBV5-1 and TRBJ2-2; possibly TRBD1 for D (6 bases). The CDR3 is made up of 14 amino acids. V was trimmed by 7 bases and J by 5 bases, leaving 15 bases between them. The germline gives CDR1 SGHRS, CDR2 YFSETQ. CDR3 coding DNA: TGCGCCAGCCACAGGGAAGGGAGAACCGGGGAGCTGTTTTTT. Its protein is CASHREGRTGELFF.